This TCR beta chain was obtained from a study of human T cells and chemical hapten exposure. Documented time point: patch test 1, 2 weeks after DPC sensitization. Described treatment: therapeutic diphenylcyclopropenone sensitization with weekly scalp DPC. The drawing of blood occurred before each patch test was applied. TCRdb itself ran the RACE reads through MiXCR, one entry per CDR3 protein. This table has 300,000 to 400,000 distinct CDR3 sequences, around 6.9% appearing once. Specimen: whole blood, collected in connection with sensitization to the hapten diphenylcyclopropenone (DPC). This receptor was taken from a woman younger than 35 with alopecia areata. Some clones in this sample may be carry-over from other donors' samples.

CDR3 sequence: CASSPNPGDYGYTF. DNA of the CDR3: TGTGCCAGCAGTCCCAACCCTGGTGACTATGGCTACACCTTC. The rearrangement joins TRBV28 to TRBJ1-2; no clear D gene. V lost 5 bases, J lost 3 bases, and 13 bases lay in between. CDR1 is MDHEN and CDR2 is SYDVKM in the germline V gene. The CDR3 runs 14 residues.